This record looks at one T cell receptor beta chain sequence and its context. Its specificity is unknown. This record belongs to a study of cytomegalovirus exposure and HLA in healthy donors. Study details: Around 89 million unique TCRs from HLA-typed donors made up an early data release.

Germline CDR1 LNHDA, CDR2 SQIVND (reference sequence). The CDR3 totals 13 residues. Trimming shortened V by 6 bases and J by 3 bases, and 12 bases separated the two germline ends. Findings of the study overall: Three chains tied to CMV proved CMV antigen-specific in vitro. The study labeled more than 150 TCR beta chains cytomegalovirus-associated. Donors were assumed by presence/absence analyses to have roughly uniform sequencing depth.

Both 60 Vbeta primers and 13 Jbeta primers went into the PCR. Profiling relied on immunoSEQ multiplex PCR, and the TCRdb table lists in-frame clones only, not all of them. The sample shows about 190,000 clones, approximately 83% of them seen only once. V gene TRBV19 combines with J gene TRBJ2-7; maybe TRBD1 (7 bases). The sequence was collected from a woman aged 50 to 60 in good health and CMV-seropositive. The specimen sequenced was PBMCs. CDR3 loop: CASSGGQLYEQYF. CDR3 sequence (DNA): TGTGCCAGTAGCGGGGGACAGCTCTACGAGCAGTACTTC.